This TCR beta chain was sequenced in a study of shared clonotypes between healthy human individuals. Regarding this clone: Antigen unknown.

Nashville, Tennessee was home to all donors, who were Caucasian adults. On sorted subsets, replicate PCRs used 200 to 250 ng DNA, or 27,000 or so T cell genomes. Generated by immunoSEQ multiplex PCR, the TCRdb table keeps only in-frame clones and is missing some. The sample yields over 2 million clones, 85% to 95% seen once. Overall study findings and caveats: In having few donors, the study represented limited genetic and exposure-history diversity.

There are 14 residues in the CDR3. V dropped 4 bases and J dropped 3; count of bases not matched to a gene: 5. Looked up from germline, CDR1 is SGHDN and CDR2 is FVKESK. The J gene is TRBJ2-7, the V gene TRBV14, with 8 bases fitting TRBD2. This clonotype was sampled from a man in his late teens or twenties in good health. Some clones in this sample may be carry-over from other donors' samples. Source material: naive CD4+ T cells from PBMCs. The subset: CD45RA+ positively selected. CDR3 sequence: CASSPGTRVYEQYF. Written as DNA, the CDR3 is TGTGCCAGCAGCCCCGGGACTAGGGTCTACGAGCAGTACTTC. Complete variable domain (other parts from reference TRBV14 and TRBJ2-7): EAGVTQFPSHSVIEKGQTVTLRCDPISGHDNLYWYRRVMGKEIKFLLHFVKESKQDESGMPNNRFLAERTGGTYSTLKVQPAELEDSGVYFCASSPGTRVYEQYFGPGTRLTVT.